This T cell receptor (beta chain) was obtained from a study of T cell responses to AZD1222 COVID-19 vaccine. Study results and caveats: Spike-specific TCR breadth and depth went up after people got two AZD1222 doses.

CDR1 is MNHNS and CDR2 is SASEGT in the germline V gene. The ends were cut back, 1 base at V and 4 bases at J, with 13 bases in the middle. This CDR3 is built from 15 residues. Using immunoSEQ multiplex PCR, the repertoire was profiled, and TCRdb retains in-frame clones only, with some absent. This table lists about 140,000 clones. Turning to this clone: The antigen remains unidentified.

This receptor was obtained from an adult in good health. The chain combines TRBV6-1 with TRBJ1-2; tentative D call: TRBD1 (5 bases). Sequenced material: peripheral blood. The CDR3 loop reads CASSEGWGTVYGYTF. The CDR3 DNA reads as TGTGCCAGCAGTGAAGGGTGGGGCACCGTCTATGGCTACACCTTC.